Shown below are 24 T cell receptor beta chains from a single sample sequenced in a study of human T cells and chemical hapten exposure. TCRdb reanalysed the RACE reads using MiXCR and keeps one entry per CDR3 protein. Seen here are approximately 320,000 distinct CDR3 sequences, approximately 5.8% observed once, and the top ten hold roughly 8.2%. Time point noted: pre-sensitization, week 0. The treatment denotes: therapeutic diphenylcyclopropenone sensitization with weekly scalp DPC. This material consisted of whole blood, taken in connection with sensitization to the hapten diphenylcyclopropenone (DPC). The receptors stem from a woman under 30 with alopecia areata. Some clones in this sample may be carry-over from other donors' samples.

This clonotype was seen at least ten times. The chain couples TRBV10-2 to TRBJ2-6; TRBD2 is a possible D gene (6 bases). The CDR3 loop spans 15 amino acids. V was clipped by 3 bases and J by 1 base, with 7 bases between them. CDR1 is WSHSY and CDR2 is SAAADI in the germline V gene. The chain's CDR3 is CASSDGTSGANVLTF. Here the CDR3 DNA reads TGCGCCAGCAGTGACGGGACTTCTGGGGCCAACGTCCTGACTTTC.

This clonotype was counted at least ten times. V gene TRBV10-3 combines with J gene TRBJ1-4, with D possibly being TRBD1 (5 bases). Germline CDR1 is ENHRY and CDR2 is SYGVKD. The CDR3 totals 14 residues. V lost 0 bases and J 15 bases, leaving 17 bases between the germline ends. The CDR3 DNA reads as TGTGCCATCAGTGAGTCGGAGGGGATGGAGAGGTTGTTTTTT. Amino acid sequence: CAISESEGMERLFF.

In this sample, this clonotype turned up many times. The chain links TRBV12-3 or TRBV12-4 to TRBJ2-5; D unclear. V lost 8 bases, J lost 0 bases, and 10 bases lay in between. This CDR3 comprises 13 residues. The CDR3 reads CASLSRYQETQYF. DNA of the CDR3: TGTGCCAGCCTATCCCGGTACCAAGAGACCCAGTACTTC.

This clonotype appeared a few times. The CDR3 reads CAISERNPTGDRSYEQYF. CDR3 sequence (DNA): TGTGCCATCAGTGAGAGAAACCCGACAGGGGACCGATCCTACGAGCAGTACTTC. The genes are TRBV10-3 and TRBJ2-7, with 8 bases aligning to TRBD1. The CDR3 covers 18 residues. V dropped 2 bases and J dropped 1; count of bases not matched to a gene: 13. Germline CDR1 reads ENHRY; CDR2 reads SYGVKD.

This clonotype was found a few times. V gene TRBV28 combines with J gene TRBJ2-1; the match to TRBD2 covers 7 bases. This CDR3 region has 12 residues. The J segment lost 12 bases and the V segment lost 5 bases, leaving 7 bases of the junction unmatched. CDR1 and CDR2 (germline): MDHEN, SYDVKM. Here the CDR3 reads CASSRGGEWQFF. The CDR3 DNA sequence: TGTGCCAGCAGTAGGGGAGGGGAATGGCAGTTCTTC.

The rearrangement links TRBV5-4 to TRBJ2-1; D is ambiguous. The CDR3 contains 12 residues. V lost 3 bases and J lost 8, with 9 bases in between. CDR1 and CDR2 from the germline V gene are SGHNT and YYREEE (reference sequence). In DNA form, the CDR3 reads TGTGCCAGCAGCTACCGGTCTGATGAGCAGTTCTTC. Protein: CASSYRSDEQFF. The whole variable domain, filled in from reference TRBV5-4 and TRBJ2-1, reads ETGVTQSPTHLIKTRGQQVTLRCSSQSGHNTVSWYQQALGQGPQFIFQYYREEENGRGNFPPRFSGLQFPNYSSELNVNALELDDSALYLCASSYRSDEQFFGPGTRLTVL.

V and J are TRBV18 and TRBJ1-3; no clear D. Germline values: CDR1 KGHSH, CDR2 LQKENI. The CDR3 is 15 amino acids. Trimming shortened V by 4 bases and J by 0 bases, and 10 bases separated the two germline ends. The CDR3 region is CASSLGESSGNTIYF. The CDR3 DNA reads TGTGCCAGCTCACTTGGGGAGAGCTCTGGAAACACCATATATTTT.

In this sample, this clonotype turned up many times. V is TRBV9 and J is TRBJ1-1, with 8 bases that match TRBD1. V dropped 3 bases and J dropped 0; count of bases not matched to a gene: 7. There are 16 residues in the CDR3. Looked up from germline, CDR1 is SGDLS and CDR2 is YYNGEE. This CDR3 is CASSETGAGMNTEAFF. The CDR3 DNA reads TGTGCCAGCAGCGAGACAGGGGCGGGAATGAACACTGAAGCTTTCTTT.

Only a few counts were recorded for this clonotype. This chain connects TRBV27 to TRBJ2-5; 9 bases match TRBD2. Trimming took 5 bases from V and 5 from J; bases not matched to a gene: 18. Germline V lookup: CDR1 MNHEY, CDR2 SMNVEV (reference sequence). The CDR3 consists of 18 residues. The CDR3 coding sequence is TGTGCCAGCAGTCCGGGCCGACTCGCTAGCGGGGTCAGTGAGACCCAGTACTTC. It codes for CASSPGRLASGVSETQYF.

Only a few counts were recorded for this clonotype. The chain uses TRBV28 and TRBJ2-7; D is possibly TRBD1 or TRBD2 (5 bases each). Per germline, CDR1 MDHEN and CDR2 SYDVKM. The V end lost 8 bases, the J end lost 0 bases, and 14 bases lay between the germline ends. This CDR3 is 14 amino acids long. The CDR3 here is CASYGTGPSYEQYF. CDR3 bases: TGTGCCAGCTACGGGACCGGTCCCTCCTACGAGCAGTACTTC.

This clonotype has a count of ten or more. The chain has TRBV5-6 and TRBJ2-5; 8 nucleotides line up with TRBD1. The CDR3 loop spans 17 amino acids. In germline, CDR1 is SGHDT, CDR2 YYEEEE. V lost 4 bases to trimming and J lost 0 bases; unmatched junction nucleotides: 11. CDR3 amino acids: CASSPGTGWGDQETQYF. The CDR3 nucleotides are TGTGCCAGCAGCCCTGGGACAGGTTGGGGGGACCAAGAGACCCAGTACTTC.

This clonotype has just a few counts. The chain has TRBV15 and TRBJ2-2; tentatively, D is TRBD2 (5 bases). The CDR3 is 15 amino acids. V was clipped by 4 bases and J by 3 bases, with 12 bases between them. The germline V gene has CDR1 LNHNV and CDR2 YYDKDF (reference sequence). CDR3 DNA: TGTGCCACCAGCACGGGGAAGGGTGACACCGGGGAGCTGTTTTTT. Its translation is CATSTGKGDTGELFF.

The table lists this clonotype with a few counts. V and J are TRBV12-3 or TRBV12-4 and TRBJ1-2; 8 positions agree with TRBD1. V lost 10 bases to trimming and J lost 13 bases; unmatched junction nucleotides: 20. The CDR3 is made up of 14 amino acids. The CDR3 loop reads CATQPGQASRSGTF. The CDR3 DNA sequence: TGTGCCACCCAACCGGGACAGGCATCCCGATCGGGCACCTTC.

This clonotype showed up just a few times. V gene TRBV24-1 combines with J gene TRBJ2-7; D remains unclear. CDR1 and CDR2 (germline): KGHDR, SFDVKD. Trimming took 3 bases from V and 3 from J, leaving 14 bases between them. The CDR3 sequence is 15 residues long. The CDR3 DNA sequence: TGTGCCACCAGTGATCATGACACAAAGCACTACGAGCAGTACTTC. Translation: CATSDHDTKHYEQYF.

The chain links TRBV10-3 to TRBJ1-2; a possible D gene is TRBD1 (5 bases). CDR3 length: 11 residues. V dropped 2 bases and J dropped 14 bases, with 12 bases sitting between them. The germline V gene encodes CDR1 ENHRY and CDR2 SYGVKD. CDR3 sequence reads: CAISEDRSETF. CDR3 in DNA: TGTGCCATCAGTGAGGACAGATCTGAGACCTTC.

V usage is TRBV7-2 and J usage is TRBJ1-3; TRBD1 matches 7 bases. Trimming cost V 5 bases and J 8 bases; bases outside gene matches: 9. The CDR3 has 14 amino acids. Per the germline V gene, CDR1 is SGHTA and CDR2 is FQGNSA. The CDR3 sequence: CASSIVQGLDTIYF. CDR3 in DNA: TGTGCCAGCAGCATCGTACAGGGGCTAGACACCATATATTTT.

Many counts were recorded for this clonotype. This rearrangement joins TRBV4-3 to TRBJ1-1, with D tentatively TRBD1 (5 bases). The V gene lost 3 bases and the J gene lost 5 bases, with 22 bases spanning the gap. The CDR3 contains 17 residues. CDR1 is LGHNA and CDR2 is YSLEER in the germline V gene. The CDR3 sequence: CASSQGTGATSRTEAFF. CDR3 sequence (DNA): TGCGCCAGCAGCCAGGGCACCGGGGCCACATCAAGAACTGAAGCTTTCTTT.

There are many counts of this clonotype. The chain couples TRBV7-9 to TRBJ2-5, with TRBD1 identical over 7 bases. V lost 0 bases and J lost 3; bases outside the gene matches: 10. CDR3 length: 17 amino acids. CDR1 and CDR2 from the germline V gene are SEHNR and FQNEAQ (reference sequence). The CDR3 DNA reads TGTGCCAGCAGCTTAGCGGTAGGACAGGCCGACGAAGAGACCCAGTACTTC. Amino acids: CASSLAVGQADEETQYF. Full variable domain (rest looked up from reference TRBV7-9 and TRBJ2-5): DTGVSQNPRHKITKRGQNVTFRCDPISEHNRLYWYRQTLGQGPEFLTYFQNEAQLEKSRLLSDRFSAERPKGSFSTLEIQRTEQGDSAMYLCASSLAVGQADEETQYFGPGTRLLVL.

This clonotype has only a few counts. The CDR3 sequence is CASSWTSGVDTDTQYF. The CDR3 nucleotides read TGTGCCAGCAGTTGGACTAGCGGGGTAGACACAGATACGCAGTATTTT. The J gene is TRBJ2-3, the V gene TRBV6-2 or TRBV6-3; 12 bases match TRBD2. This CDR3 contains 16 residues. V lost 4 bases, J lost 2 bases, and 4 bases stayed unmatched. Germline assignment: CDR1 MNHEY and CDR2 SVGEGT.

The table lists this clonotype with many counts. The genes are TRBV7-8 and TRBJ2-3, with TRBD2 as a possible D gene (7 bases). The CDR3 runs 17 residues. The V gene lost 5 bases and the J gene lost 0 bases, with 18 bases spanning the gap. CDR1 SGHVS and CDR2 FQNEAQ come from the germline V gene. CDR3 sequence reads: CASSPLRGGPSTDTQYF. The CDR3 DNA reads TGTGCCAGCAGCCCGCTTAGGGGGGGGCCTAGCACAGATACGCAGTATTTT.

This clonotype came up many times. The gene calls are TRBV7-6 and TRBJ1-6, with no clear D. Germline CDR1 is SGHVS and CDR2 is FNYEAQ. V was pared by 1 base and J by 9 bases, with 13 bases between. There are 15 residues in the CDR3. CDR3 nucleotides: TGTGCCAGCAGCTTAGAGAGCCAGCCCCTTTCACCCCTCCACTTT. This sequence encodes CASSLESQPLSPLHF.

This clonotype was seen more than once but under ten times. The chain carries TRBV28 and TRBJ1-6, with D maybe TRBD1 (6 bases). Per the germline V gene, CDR1 is MDHEN and CDR2 is SYDVKM. V lost 3 bases, J lost 0 bases, and 12 bases lay in between. This CDR3 has 17 residues. The CDR3, as DNA: TGTGCCAGCAGTTTTTCGGACAGAAGCTCCTATAATTCACCCCTCCACTTT. Residues: CASSFSDRSSYNSPLHF. Filled out from reference TRBV28 and TRBJ1-6, the complete variable domain reads DVKVTQSSRYLVKRTGEKVFLECVQDMDHENMFWYRQDPGLGLRLIYFSYDVKMKEKGDIPEGYSVSREKKERFSLILESASTNQTSMYLCASSFSDRSSYNSPLHFGNGTRLTVT.

A few counts support this clonotype. The CDR3 loop is CASRRGGGTDTQYF. The CDR3 DNA sequence: TGTGCCAGCAGGCGGGGGGGCGGAACAGATACGCAGTATTTT. The chain links TRBV6-2 or TRBV6-3 to TRBJ2-3; TRBD2 matches at 9 bases. CDR3 length: 14 residues. The germline V gene has CDR1 MNHEY and CDR2 SVGEGT. Trimming took 6 bases from V and 3 from J; bases not matched to a gene: 4.

This clonotype was recorded at least ten times. The genes are TRBV12-3 or TRBV12-4 and TRBJ2-3; D remains ambiguous. This CDR3 spans 14 amino acids. V was clipped by 5 bases and J by 6 bases, with 15 bases between them. CDR3 in amino acids: CASSPSMVRDTQYF. In nucleotides, the CDR3 is TGTGCCAGCAGTCCCTCAATGGTGAGGGATACGCAGTATTTT.